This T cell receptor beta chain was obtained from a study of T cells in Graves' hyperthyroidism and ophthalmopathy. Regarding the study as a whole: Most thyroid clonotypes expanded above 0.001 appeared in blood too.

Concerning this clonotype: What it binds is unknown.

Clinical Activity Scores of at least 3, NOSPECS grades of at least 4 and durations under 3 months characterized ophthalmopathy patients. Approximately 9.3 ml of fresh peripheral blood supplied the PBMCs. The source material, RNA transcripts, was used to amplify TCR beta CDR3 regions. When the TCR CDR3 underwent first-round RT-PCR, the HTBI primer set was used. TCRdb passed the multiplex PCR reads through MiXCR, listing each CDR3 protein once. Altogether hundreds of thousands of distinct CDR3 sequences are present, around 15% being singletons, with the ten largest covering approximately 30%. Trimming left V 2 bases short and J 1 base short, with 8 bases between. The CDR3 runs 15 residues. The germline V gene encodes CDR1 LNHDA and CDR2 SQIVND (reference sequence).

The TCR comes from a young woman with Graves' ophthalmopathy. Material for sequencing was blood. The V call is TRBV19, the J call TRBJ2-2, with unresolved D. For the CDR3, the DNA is TGTGCCAGTAGTATAAGTGCAGTGAACACCGGGGAGCTGTTTTTT. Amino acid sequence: CASSISAVNTGELFF. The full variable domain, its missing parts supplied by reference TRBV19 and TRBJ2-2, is DGGITQSPKYLFRKEGQNVTLSCEQNLNHDAMYWYRQDPGQGLRLIYYSQIVNDFQKGDIAEGYSVSREKKESFPLTVTSAQKNPTAFYLCASSISAVNTGELFFGEGSRLTVL.